The clone carrying this T cell receptor beta chain has a single count. Its antigen is unidentified. A multiplex PCR was run with 60 Vbeta primers and 13 Jbeta primers. Here immunoSEQ multiplex PCR was the method, and the copy in TCRdb shows in-frame clones only, minus some. The profile shows 100,000 or so clones, under 85% of them singletons. The CDR3 is 15 amino acids. Germline V gene lookup returns CDR1 SNHLY and CDR2 FYNNEI. Trimming pared 4 bases from V and 7 bases from J, leaving 16 bases between. This sample was taken from a study of cytomegalovirus exposure and HLA in healthy donors. Whole-study results and caveats: A later analysis reportedly found fewer N-insertions in an Asian-associated ancestry cluster than the roughly 680-donor mean. Most TCR beta V segments were productive about 90% or about 30% of the time in an earlier analysis. DRB1 had the most TCR associations and HLA-C the fewest, a later analysis found, with rates varying by HLA locus.

This receptor was identified in a man aged 35 to 55 in good health and CMV-seronegative. Sequenced material: PBMCs. V usage is TRBV2 and J usage is TRBJ1-4; maybe TRBD1 (6 bases). CDR3: CASSGGGGRSEKLFF. The CDR3 nucleotides are TGTGCCAGCAGTGGGGGCGGGGGGCGGAGTGAAAAACTGTTTTTT.